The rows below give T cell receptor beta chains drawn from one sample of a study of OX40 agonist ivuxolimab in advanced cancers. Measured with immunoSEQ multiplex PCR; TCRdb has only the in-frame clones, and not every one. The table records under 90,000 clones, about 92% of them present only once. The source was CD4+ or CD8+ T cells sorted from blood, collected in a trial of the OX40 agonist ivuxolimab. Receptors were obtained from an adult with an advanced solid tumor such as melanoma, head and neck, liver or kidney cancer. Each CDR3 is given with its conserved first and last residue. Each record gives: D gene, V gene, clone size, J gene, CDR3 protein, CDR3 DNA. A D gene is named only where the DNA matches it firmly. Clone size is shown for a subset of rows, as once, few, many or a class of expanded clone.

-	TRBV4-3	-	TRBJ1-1	CASSQVSGDSAFF	TGCGCCAGCAGCCAAGTTTCGGGGGACTCGGCTTTCTTT
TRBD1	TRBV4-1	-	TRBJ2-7	CASSQETGPIYEQYF	TGCGCCAGCAGCCAAGAGACAGGGCCCATCTACGAGCAGTACTTC
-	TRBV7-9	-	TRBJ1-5	CASSPSGAGDSNQPQHF	TGTGCCAGCAGCCCCAGCGGGGCAGGAGATAGCAATCAGCCCCAGCATTTT
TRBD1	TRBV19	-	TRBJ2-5	CASRWGTGPQETQYF	TGTGCCAGTAGATGGGGGACAGGACCCCAAGAGACCCAGTACTTC
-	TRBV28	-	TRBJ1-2	CASTPGGEEGGYTF	TGTGCCAGCACCCCGGGGGGGGAGGAGGGTGGCTACACCTTC
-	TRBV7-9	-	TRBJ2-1	CASSSRPGLTHNEQFF	TGTGCCAGCAGCTCGCGACCGGGGCTTACCCACAATGAGCAGTTCTTC
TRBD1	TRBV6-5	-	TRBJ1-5	CASSYSTGDLRAQHF	TGTGCCAGCAGTTACTCGACAGGGGACCTCAGGGCCCAGCATTTT
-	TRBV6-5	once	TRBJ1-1	CASVDPPVAFF	TGTGCCAGCGTCGACCCGCCGGTAGCTTTCTTT
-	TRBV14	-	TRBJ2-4	CASSQDARVTAKNIQYF	TGTGCCAGCAGCCAAGATGCCAGGGTTACGGCCAAAAACATTCAGTACTTC
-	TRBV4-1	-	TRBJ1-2	CASSQIDSANYGYTF	TGCGCCAGCAGCCAAATTGACAGTGCTAACTATGGCTACACCTTC
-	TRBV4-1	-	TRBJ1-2	CASSHIGGGFNYGYTF	TGCGCCAGCAGCCACATAGGGGGGGGTTTCAACTATGGCTACACCTTC
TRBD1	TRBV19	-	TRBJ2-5	CASSYQGAGTQYF	TGTGCCAGTAGTTATCAGGGGGCGGGGACCCAGTACTTC
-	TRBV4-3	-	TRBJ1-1	CASSLYSKGTLEAFF	TGCGCCAGCAGCCTGTACTCTAAAGGGACCCTAGAAGCTTTCTTT
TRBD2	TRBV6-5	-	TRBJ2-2	CASSYLGGDTGELFF	TGTGCCAGCAGTTACCTCGGGGGGGACACCGGGGAGCTGTTTTTT
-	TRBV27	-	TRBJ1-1	CASSFLGYTEAFF	TGTGCCAGCAGTTTCCTTGGGTACACTGAAGCTTTCTTT
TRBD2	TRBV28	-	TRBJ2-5	CASSLILAGGPEETQYF	TGTGCCAGCAGTTTAATCCTAGCGGGAGGGCCGGAGGAGACCCAGTACTTC
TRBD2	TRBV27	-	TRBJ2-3	CASSQREFTDTQYF	TGTGCCAGCAGTCAGCGGGAGTTCACAGATACGCAGTATTTT
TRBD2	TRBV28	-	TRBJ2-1	CASSFRLASNEQFF	TGTGCCAGCAGTTTTCGACTAGCGTCCAATGAGCAGTTCTTC
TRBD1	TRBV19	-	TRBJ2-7	CASSMGRTGGLSYEQYF	TGTGCCAGTAGTATGGGTCGGACAGGGGGTTTATCCTACGAGCAGTACTTC
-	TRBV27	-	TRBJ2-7	CASSLTVNYEQYF	TGTGCCAGCAGCCTGACAGTTAACTACGAGCAGTACTTC
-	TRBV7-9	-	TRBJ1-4	CASSPTGQYEKLFF	TGTGCCAGCAGCCCCACTGGACAGTACGAAAAACTGTTTTTT
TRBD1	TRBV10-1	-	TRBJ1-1	CASRPTGRLEAFF	TGCGCCAGCCGCCCGACAGGGAGACTTGAAGCTTTCTTT
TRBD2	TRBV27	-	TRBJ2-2	CASSLGLQNTGELFF	TGTGCCAGCAGCTTGGGACTACAGAACACCGGGGAGCTGTTTTTT
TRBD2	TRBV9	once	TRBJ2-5	CASSVGTSGGEAQYF	TGTGCCAGCAGCGTCGGGACTAGCGGGGGGGAGGCCCAGTACTTC
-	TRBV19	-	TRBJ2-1	CASSIPRQTYNEQFF	TGTGCCAGTAGTATACCCCGGCAGACATACAATGAGCAGTTCTTC
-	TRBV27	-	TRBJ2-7	CASSLTVGVRSYEQYF	TGTGCCAGCAGTTTAACGGTCGGGGTGCGCTCCTACGAGCAGTACTTC
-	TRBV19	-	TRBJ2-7	CASSIRTEAYEQYF	TGTGCCAGTAGTATCCGGACCGAAGCCTACGAGCAGTACTTC
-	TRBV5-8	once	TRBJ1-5	CASSRSGGVTNQPQHF	TGTGCCAGCAGCCGGTCGGGAGGGGTCACCAATCAGCCCCAGCATTTT
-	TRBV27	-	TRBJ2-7	CASTSGWGAPSYEQYF	TGTGCCAGCACCTCCGGGTGGGGGGCCCCCTCCTACGAGCAGTACTTC
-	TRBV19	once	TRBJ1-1	CASSWGAGEAFF	TGTGCCAGTAGTTGGGGGGCCGGGGAAGCTTTCTTT
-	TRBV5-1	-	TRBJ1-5	CASSLAGGGNQPQHF	TGCGCCAGCAGCTTGGCAGGAGGAGGCAATCAGCCCCAGCATTTT
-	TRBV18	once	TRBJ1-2	CASSPPTLNYGYTF	TGTGCCAGCTCACCACCGACTCTTAACTATGGCTACACCTTC
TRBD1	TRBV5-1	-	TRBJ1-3	CASSLGPGTGFSNTIYF	TGCGCCAGCAGCTTGGGCCCTGGGACAGGGTTTTCGAACACCATATATTTT
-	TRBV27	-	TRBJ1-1	CASSLSGLGDLEAFF	TGTGCCAGCAGTTTATCGGGGTTAGGGGACCTTGAAGCTTTCTTT
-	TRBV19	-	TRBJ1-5	CASNGLGVSNQPQHF	TGTGCCAGTAACGGGTTAGGAGTTAGCAATCAGCCCCAGCATTTT
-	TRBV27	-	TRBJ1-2	CASSFMGGTGYGYTF	TGTGCCAGCAGTTTTATGGGGGGAACGGGCTATGGCTACACCTTC
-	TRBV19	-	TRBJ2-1	CASSIVTRRSYNEQFF	TGTGCCAGTAGTATTGTGACGCGCCGCTCCTACAATGAGCAGTTCTTC
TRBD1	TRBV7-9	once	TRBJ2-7	CASSLGTGELTEQYF	TGTGCCAGCAGCTTAGGGACAGGGGAGTTAACCGAGCAGTACTTC
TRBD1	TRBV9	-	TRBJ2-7	CASSVATGGRSVYEQYF	TGTGCCAGCAGCGTAGCTACAGGGGGCCGTTCAGTATACGAGCAGTACTTC
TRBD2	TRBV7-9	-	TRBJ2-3	CASSLTTRLAGGDTQYF	TGTGCCAGCAGCTTGACGACCAGGCTAGCGGGGGGAGATACGCAGTATTTT
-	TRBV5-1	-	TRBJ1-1	CASSLGGISDTEAFF	TGCGCCAGCAGCTTGGGAGGGATCTCGGACACTGAAGCTTTCTTT